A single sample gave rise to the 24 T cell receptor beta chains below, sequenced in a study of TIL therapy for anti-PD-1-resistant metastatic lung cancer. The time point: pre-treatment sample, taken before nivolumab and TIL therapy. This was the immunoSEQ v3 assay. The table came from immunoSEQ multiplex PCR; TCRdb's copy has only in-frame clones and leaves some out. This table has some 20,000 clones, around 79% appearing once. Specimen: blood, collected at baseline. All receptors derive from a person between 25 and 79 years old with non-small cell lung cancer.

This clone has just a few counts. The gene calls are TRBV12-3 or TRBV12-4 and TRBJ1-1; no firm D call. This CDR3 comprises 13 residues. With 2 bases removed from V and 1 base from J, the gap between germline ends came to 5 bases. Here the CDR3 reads CASSLQRNTEAFF. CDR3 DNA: TGTGCCAGCAGTTTACAGAGGAACACTGAAGCTTTCTTT.

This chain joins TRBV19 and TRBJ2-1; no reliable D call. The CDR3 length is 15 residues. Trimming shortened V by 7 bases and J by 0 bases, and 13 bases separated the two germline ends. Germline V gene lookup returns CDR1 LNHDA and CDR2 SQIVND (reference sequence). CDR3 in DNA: TGTGCCAGTACCCTTTCCGGCAGCTCCTACAATGAGCAGTTCTTC. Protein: CASTLSGSSYNEQFF. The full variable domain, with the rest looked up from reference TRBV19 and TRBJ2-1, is DGGITQSPKYLFRKEGQNVTLSCEQNLNHDAMYWYRQDPGQGLRLIYYSQIVNDFQKGDIAEGYSVSREKKESFPLTVTSAQKNPTAFYLCASTLSGSSYNEQFFGPGTRLTVL.

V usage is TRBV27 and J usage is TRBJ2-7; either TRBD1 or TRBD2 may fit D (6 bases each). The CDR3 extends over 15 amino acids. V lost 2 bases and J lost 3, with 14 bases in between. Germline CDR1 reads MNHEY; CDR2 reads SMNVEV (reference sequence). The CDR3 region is CASSLGLGGNYEQYF. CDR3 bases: TGTGCCAGCAGTTTAGGCCTAGGGGGGAACTACGAGCAGTACTTC.

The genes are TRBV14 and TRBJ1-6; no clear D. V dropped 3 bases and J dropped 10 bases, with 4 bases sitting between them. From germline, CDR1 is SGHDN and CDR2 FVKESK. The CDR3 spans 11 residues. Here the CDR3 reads CASSHGSPLHF. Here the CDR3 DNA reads TGTGCCAGCAGCCACGGCTCACCCCTCCACTTT.

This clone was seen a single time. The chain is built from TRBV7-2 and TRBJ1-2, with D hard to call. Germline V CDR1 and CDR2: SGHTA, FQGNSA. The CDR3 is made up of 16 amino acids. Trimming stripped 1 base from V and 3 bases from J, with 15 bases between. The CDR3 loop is CASSLEVGPGDYGYTF. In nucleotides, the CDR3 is TGTGCCAGCAGCTTAGAAGTAGGGCCCGGGGACTATGGCTACACCTTC.

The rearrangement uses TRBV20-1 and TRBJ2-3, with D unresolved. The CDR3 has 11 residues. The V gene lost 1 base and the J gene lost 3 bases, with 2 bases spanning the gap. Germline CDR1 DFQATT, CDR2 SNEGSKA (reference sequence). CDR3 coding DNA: TGCAGTGCTAGAGTAACAGATACGCAGTATTTT. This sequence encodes CSARVTDTQYF.

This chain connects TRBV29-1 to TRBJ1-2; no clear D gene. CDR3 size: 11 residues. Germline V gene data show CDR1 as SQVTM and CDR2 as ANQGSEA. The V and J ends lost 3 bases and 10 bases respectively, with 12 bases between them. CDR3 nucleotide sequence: TGCAGCGTTGATTTTATGAGGTCCTACACCTTC. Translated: CSVDFMRSYTF.

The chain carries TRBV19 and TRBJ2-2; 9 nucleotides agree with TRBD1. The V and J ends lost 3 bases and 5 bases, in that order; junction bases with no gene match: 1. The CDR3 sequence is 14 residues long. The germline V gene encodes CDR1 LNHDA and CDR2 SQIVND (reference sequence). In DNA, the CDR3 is TGTGCCAGTAGTATGGGACAGGGAACCGGGGAGCTGTTTTTT. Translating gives CASSMGQGTGELFF.

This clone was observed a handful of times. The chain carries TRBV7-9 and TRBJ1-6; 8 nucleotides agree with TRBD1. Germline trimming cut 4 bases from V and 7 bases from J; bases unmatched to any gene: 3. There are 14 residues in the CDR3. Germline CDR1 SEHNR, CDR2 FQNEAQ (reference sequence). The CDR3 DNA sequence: TGTGCCAGCAGCTCGGGACAGGAAAATTCACCCCTCCACTTT. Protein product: CASSSGQENSPLHF.

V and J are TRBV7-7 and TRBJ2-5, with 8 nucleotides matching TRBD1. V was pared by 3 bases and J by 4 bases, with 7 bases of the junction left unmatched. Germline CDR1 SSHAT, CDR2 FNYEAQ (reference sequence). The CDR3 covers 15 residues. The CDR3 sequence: CASSFGRGHRETQYF. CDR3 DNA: TGTGCCAGCAGCTTCGGCAGGGGGCATAGAGAGACCCAGTACTTC.

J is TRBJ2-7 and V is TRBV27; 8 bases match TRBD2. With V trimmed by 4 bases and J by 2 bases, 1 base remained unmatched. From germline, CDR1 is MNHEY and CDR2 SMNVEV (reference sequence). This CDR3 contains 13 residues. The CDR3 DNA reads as TGTGCCAGCAGTTACGGGAGGGCCTACGAGCAGTACTTC. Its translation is CASSYGRAYEQYF.

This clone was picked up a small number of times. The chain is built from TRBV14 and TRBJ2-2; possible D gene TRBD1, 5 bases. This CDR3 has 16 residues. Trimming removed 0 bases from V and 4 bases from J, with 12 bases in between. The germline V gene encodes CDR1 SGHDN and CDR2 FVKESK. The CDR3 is CASSQEGRVRTGELFF. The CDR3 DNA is TGTGCCAGCAGCCAAGAGGGCAGGGTTCGCACCGGGGAGCTGTTTTTT.

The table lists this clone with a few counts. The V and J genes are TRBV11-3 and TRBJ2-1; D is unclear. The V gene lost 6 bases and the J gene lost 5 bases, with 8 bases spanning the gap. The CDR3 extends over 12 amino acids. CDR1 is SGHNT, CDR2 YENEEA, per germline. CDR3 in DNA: TGTGCCAGCAGTGGATGGAACAATGAGCAGTTCTTC. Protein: CASSGWNNEQFF.

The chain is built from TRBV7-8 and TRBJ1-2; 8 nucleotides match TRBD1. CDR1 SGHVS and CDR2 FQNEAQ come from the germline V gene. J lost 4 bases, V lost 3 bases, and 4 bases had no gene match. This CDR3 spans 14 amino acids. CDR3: CASSLDRDGYGYTF. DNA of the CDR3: TGTGCCAGCAGCTTGGACAGGGACGGCTATGGCTACACCTTC.

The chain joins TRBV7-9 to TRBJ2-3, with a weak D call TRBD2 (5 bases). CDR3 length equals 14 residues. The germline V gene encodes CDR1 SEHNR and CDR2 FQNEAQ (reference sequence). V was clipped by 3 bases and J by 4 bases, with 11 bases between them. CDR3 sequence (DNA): TGTGCCAGCAGCTTGGGGAGTAGCTCAGATACGCAGTATTTT. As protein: CASSLGSSSDTQYF. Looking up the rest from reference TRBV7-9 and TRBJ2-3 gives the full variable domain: DTGVSQNPRHKITKRGQNVTFRCDPISEHNRLYWYRQTLGQGPEFLTYFQNEAQLEKSRLLSDRFSAERPKGSFSTLEIQRTEQGDSAMYLCASSLGSSSDTQYFGPGTRLTVL.

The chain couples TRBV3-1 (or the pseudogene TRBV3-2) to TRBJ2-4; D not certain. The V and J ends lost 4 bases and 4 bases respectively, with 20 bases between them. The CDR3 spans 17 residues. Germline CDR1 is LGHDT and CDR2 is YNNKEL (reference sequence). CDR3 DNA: TGTGCCAGCAGCCCGGATGTCCCATTTGCAAGAAAAAACATTCAGTACTTC. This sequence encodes CASSPDVPFARKNIQYF.

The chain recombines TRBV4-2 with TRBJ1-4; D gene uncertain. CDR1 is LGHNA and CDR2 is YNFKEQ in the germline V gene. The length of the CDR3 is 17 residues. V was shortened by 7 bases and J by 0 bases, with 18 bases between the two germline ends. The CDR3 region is CASTPEAYRATNEKLFF. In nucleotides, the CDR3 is TGTGCCAGCACCCCGGAGGCTTACCGTGCAACTAATGAAAAACTGTTTTTT.

For the CDR3, the DNA is TGTGCCAGCAGCTGGACGGAGGCAAGCAATCAGCCCCAGCATTTT. Protein sequence: CASSWTEASNQPQHF. The rearrangement joins TRBV6-2 or TRBV6-3 to TRBJ1-5; the D is unclear. The CDR3 length is 15 residues. V was cut by 6 bases and J by 1 base, with 13 bases left in between. Germline V gene data show CDR1 as MNHEY and CDR2 as SVGEGT.

The CDR3 DNA follows: TGTGCCAGCAGCCTATTGGGCAGGGTAAATGAGCAGTTCTTC. This gives the protein CASSLLGRVNEQFF. The chain employs TRBV7-8 and TRBJ2-1; TRBD1 might be the D (5 bases). This CDR3 is built from 14 residues. Germline CDR1 reads SGHVS; CDR2 reads FQNEAQ. Trimming took off 5 bases at V and 7 bases at J, with 15 bases between the two ends.

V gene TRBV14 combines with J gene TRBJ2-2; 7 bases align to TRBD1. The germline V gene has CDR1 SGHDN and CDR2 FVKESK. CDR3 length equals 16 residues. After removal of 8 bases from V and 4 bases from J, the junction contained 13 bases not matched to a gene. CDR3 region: CASGVGFAGGTGELFF. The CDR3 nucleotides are TGTGCCAGCGGTGTGGGATTCGCAGGGGGCACCGGGGAGCTGTTTTTT.

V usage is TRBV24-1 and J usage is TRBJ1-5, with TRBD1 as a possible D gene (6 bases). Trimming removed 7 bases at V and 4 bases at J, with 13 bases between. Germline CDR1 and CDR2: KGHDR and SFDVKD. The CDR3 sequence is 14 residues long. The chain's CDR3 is CATSPGGRNQPQHF. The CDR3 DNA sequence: TGTGCCACCAGCCCCGGGGGGCGTAATCAGCCCCAGCATTTT.

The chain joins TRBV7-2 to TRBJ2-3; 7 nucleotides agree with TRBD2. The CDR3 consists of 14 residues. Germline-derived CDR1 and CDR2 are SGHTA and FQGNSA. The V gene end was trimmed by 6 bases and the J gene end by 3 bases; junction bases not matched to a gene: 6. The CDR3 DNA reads TGTGCCAGCAGAAAAGCGGGGTCAACAGATACGCAGTATTTT. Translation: CASRKAGSTDTQYF.

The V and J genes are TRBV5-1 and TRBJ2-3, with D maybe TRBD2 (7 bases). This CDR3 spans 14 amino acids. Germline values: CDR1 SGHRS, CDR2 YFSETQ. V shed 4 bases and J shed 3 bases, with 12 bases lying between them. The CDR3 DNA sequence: TGCGCCAGCAGCCGGGGGGCAGTTACAGATACGCAGTATTTT. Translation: CASSRGAVTDTQYF.

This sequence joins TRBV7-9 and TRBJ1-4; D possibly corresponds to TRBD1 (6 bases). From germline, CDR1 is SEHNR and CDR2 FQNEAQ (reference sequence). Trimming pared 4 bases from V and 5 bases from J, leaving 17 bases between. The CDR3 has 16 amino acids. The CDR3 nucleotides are TGTGCCAGCAGCTCGAGGGGGGTCGGGAGGAATGAAAAACTGTTTTTT. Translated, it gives CASSSRGVGRNEKLFF.